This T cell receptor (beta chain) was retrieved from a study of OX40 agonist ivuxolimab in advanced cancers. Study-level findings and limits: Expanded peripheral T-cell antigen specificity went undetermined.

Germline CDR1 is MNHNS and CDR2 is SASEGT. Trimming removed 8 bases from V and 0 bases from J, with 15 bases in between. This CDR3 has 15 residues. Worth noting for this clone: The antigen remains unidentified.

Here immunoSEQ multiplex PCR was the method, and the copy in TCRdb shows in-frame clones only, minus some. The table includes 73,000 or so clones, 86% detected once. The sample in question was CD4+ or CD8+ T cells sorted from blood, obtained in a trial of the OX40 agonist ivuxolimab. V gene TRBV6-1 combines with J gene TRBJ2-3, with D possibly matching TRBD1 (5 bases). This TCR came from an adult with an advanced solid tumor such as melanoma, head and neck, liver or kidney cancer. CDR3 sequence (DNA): TGTGCCAGCTCCGAGGTGACAGCTAGCACAGATACGCAGTATTTT. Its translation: CASSEVTASTDTQYF.